This T cell receptor beta chain was obtained from a study of kidney transplant recipient with SARS-CoV-2 infection. This clonotype has ten or more counts. TCRdb re-called the reads with MiXCR, one entry per CDR3 protein. Of fewer than 250,000 distinct CDR3 sequences detected, 25% to 35% appear once; the ten largest clones hold under 9.5%. This CDR3 region has 16 residues. Between the trimmed V and J ends, which lost 7 bases and 4 bases, there was a span of 23 bases. Germline V gene data show CDR1 as SGHTS and CDR2 as YDEGEE. This receptor was obtained from a young adult male patient who had COVID-19 and was a kidney transplant recipient. A share of the T cells may be of graft donor origin. The J gene is TRBJ1-2, the V gene TRBV5-8; D ambiguous. The sequenced sample was a blood sample, obtained at baseline and on roughly day 110 from a kidney transplant recipient. CDR3 residues: CASFDCHPRKTYGYTF. DNA for the CDR3: TGTGCCAGCTTTGACTGTCATCCACGAAAGACCTATGGCTACACCTTC.